This TCR beta chain was identified during a study of beta chain features in type 1 diabetes. In regard to this clone: The same CDR3 arises from other DNA sequences in this sample as well.

cDNA synthesis used the whole RNA isolate, giving expressed TCRB sequences. The assay was immunoSEQ multiplex PCR, and TCRdb's table has in-frame clones only and misses some. The sample contains about 350,000 clones, around 20% of which appear only once. Trimming stripped 0 bases from V and 2 bases from J, with 7 bases between. CDR1 and CDR2 from the germline V gene are GTSNPN and SVGIG (reference sequence). The CDR3 runs 13 residues. The chain employs TRBV30 and TRBJ1-1; no clear D gene. This clonotype was sampled from a woman in her late teens or twenties in good health. Input material: naive CD4+ T cells from blood. DNA for the CDR3: TGTGCCTGGAGTGTACTGAGAAACACTGAAGCTTTCTTT. It translates to CAWSVLRNTEAFF.